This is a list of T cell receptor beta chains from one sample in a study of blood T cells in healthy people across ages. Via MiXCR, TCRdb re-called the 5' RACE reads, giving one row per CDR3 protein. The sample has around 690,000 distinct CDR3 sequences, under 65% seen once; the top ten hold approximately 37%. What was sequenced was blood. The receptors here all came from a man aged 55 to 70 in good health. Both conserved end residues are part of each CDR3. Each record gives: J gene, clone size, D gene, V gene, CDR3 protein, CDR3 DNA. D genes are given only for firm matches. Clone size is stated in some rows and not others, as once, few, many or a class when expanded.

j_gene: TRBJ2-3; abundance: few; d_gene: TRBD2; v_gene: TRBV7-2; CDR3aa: CASSLYMAGGGITDTQYF; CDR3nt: TGTGCCAGCAGCTTATATATGGCGGGAGGAGGAATCACAGATACGCAGTATTTT
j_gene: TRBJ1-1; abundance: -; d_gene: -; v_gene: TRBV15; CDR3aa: CATSRGGIGAFF; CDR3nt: TGTGCCACCAGCAGAGGAGGCATTGGAGCTTTCTTT
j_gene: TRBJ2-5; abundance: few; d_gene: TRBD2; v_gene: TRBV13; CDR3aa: CARSATSGGQVGETQYF; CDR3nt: TGTGCCCGCAGCGCGACTAGCGGGGGGCAAGTAGGGGAGACCCAGTACTTC
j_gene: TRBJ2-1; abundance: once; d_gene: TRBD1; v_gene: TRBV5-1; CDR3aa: CASSGGDRVHEQFF; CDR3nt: TGCGCCAGCAGCGGAGGGGACAGGGTCCATGAGCAGTTCTTC
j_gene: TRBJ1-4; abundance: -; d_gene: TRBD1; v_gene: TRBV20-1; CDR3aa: CSARGSGGQVLPTNEKLFF; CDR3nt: TGCAGTGCTAGAGGCTCGGGGGGACAGGTGCTACCAACTAATGAAAAACTGTTTTTT
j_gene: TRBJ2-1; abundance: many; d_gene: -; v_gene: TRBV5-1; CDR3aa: CASSSHNEQFF; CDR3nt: TGCGCCAGCAGCTCCCACAATGAGCAGTTCTTC
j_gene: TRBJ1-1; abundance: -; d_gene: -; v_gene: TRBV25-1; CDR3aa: CASSAPGDTEAFF; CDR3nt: TGTGCCAGCAGTGCTCCGGGTGACACTGAAGCTTTCTTT
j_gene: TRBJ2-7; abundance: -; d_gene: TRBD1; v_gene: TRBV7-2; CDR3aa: CASSLNRQGAGYEQYF; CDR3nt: TGTGCCAGCAGCCTAAACCGACAGGGGGCCGGCTACGAGCAGTACTTC
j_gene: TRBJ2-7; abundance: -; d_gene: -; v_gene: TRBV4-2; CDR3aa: CASSQDPNNNEQYF; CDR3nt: TGTGCCAGCAGCCAAGATCCGAACAACAATGAGCAGTACTTC
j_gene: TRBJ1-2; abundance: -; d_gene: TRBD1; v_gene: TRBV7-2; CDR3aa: CASSFQNDRVGGYTF; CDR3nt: TGTGCCAGCAGCTTTCAGAACGACAGGGTTGGTGGCTACACCTTC
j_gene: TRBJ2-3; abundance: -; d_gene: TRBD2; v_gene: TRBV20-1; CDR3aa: CSAADPSGGTDTQYF; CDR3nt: TGCAGTGCTGCGGACCCTAGCGGGGGGACAGATACGCAGTATTTT
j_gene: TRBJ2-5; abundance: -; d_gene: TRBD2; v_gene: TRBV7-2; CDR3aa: CASSLTSGGVQYF; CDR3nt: TGTGCCAGCAGCTTAACTAGCGGAGGGGTCCAGTACTTC
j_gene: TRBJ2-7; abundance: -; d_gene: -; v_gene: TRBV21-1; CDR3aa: CASSIFSYEQYF; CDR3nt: TGTGCCAGCAGCATCTTCTCCTACGAGCAGTACTTC
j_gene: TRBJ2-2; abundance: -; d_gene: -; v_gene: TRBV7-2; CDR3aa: CASSRTHWPTNTGELFF; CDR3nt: TGTGCCAGCAGCCGGACCCATTGGCCAACGAACACCGGGGAGCTGTTTTTT
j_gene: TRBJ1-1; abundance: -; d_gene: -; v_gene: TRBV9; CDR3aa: CASSVDGGGAFF; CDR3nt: TGTGCCAGCAGCGTAGATGGGGGGGGAGCTTTCTTT
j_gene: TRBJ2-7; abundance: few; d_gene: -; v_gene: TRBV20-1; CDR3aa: CSARGGGAGNYYEQYF; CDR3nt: TGCAGTGCTAGAGGTGGGGGGGCAGGGAATTACTACGAGCAGTACTTC
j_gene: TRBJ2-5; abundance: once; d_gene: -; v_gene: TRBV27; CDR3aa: CASSFAGARVGTQYF; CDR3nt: TGTGCCAGCAGTTTCGCCGGGGCCAGGGTTGGGACCCAGTACTTC
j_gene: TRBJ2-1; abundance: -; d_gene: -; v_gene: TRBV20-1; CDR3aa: CSARVLNEQFF; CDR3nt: TGCAGTGCTAGAGTCCTCAATGAGCAGTTCTTC
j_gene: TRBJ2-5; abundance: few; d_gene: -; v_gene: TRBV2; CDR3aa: CASSEGGPRGETQYF; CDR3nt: TGTGCCAGCAGTGAAGGCGGTCCCCGCGGGGAGACCCAGTACTTC
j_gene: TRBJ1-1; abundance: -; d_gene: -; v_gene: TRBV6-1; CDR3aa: CASSRQPNTEAFF; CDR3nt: TGTGCCAGCAGTCGGCAGCCGAACACTGAAGCTTTCTTT
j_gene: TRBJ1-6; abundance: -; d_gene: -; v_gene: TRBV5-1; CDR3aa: CASRRTEGNSPLHF; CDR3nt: TGCGCCAGCCGACGAACAGAGGGTAATTCACCCCTCCACTTT
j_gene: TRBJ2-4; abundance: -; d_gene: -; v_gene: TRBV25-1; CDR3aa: CASSESPGNIQYF; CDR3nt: TGTGCCAGCAGTGAATCGCCGGGAAACATTCAGTACTTC
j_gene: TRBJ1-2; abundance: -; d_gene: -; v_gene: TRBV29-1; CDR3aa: CSVSGAPGSGYTF; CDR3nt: TGCAGCGTCTCCGGGGCCCCAGGGTCTGGCTACACCTTC
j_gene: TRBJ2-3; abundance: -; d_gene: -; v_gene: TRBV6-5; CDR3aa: CASSYGQLSTDTQYF; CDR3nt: TGTGCCAGCAGTTACGGACAGCTTAGCACAGATACGCAGTATTTT
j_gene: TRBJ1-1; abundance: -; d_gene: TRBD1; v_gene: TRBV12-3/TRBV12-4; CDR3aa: CASSPTRQGVSLTEAFF; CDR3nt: TGTGCCAGCAGCCCGACCCGACAGGGGGTCAGCCTTACTGAAGCTTTCTTT
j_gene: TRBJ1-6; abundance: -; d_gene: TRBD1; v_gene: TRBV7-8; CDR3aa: CASSIVPGQGEGFSPLHF; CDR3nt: TGTGCCAGCAGTATCGTTCCGGGACAGGGGGAAGGGTTCTCACCCCTCCACTTT
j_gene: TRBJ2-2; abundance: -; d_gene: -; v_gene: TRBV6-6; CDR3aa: CASSYGGTSVVFF; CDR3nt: TGTGCCAGCAGTTACGGTGGCACCTCGGTAGTGTTTTTT
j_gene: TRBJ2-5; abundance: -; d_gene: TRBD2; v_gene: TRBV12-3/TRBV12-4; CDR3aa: CASRSSLAGQETQYF; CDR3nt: TGTGCCAGCCGCTCAAGTCTAGCGGGCCAAGAGACCCAGTACTTC
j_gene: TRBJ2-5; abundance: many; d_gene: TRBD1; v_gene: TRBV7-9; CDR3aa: CASSLASQGAWETQYF; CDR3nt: TGTGCCAGCAGCTTAGCGAGTCAGGGGGCTTGGGAGACCCAGTACTTC
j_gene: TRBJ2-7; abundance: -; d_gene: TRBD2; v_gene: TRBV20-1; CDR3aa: CSARLSGGTNNEQYF; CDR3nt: TGCAGTGCTAGGCTTAGCGGGGGGACCAACAATGAGCAGTACTTC
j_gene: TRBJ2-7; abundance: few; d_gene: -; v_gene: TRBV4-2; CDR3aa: CASSQGGPSYEQYF; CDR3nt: TGTGCCAGCAGCCAAGGTGGTCCGTCCTACGAGCAGTACTTC